This TCR beta chain appears in the sequencing data of a study of blood T cell repertoires in COVID-19. The CDR3 length is 14 residues. V lost 4 bases to trimming and J lost 4 bases; unmatched junction nucleotides: 5. The germline V gene encodes CDR1 SGHTA and CDR2 FQGNSA. This clone was detected a few times. As originally analysed: Nucleated cell counts were estimated from reference gene primer amplification. Method: immunoSEQ multiplex PCR; TCRdb's copy keeps in-frame clones and lacks some. That table supplies the V and J calls and clone size; D and trimming were determined from the DNA. This sample has about 330,000 clones, with more than 90% found just once.

The receptor was isolated from a woman aged 25 to 39 who had recovered from COVID-19. The sample consisted of PBMCs or T cells enriched from blood (not recorded which). The chain couples TRBV7-2 to TRBJ1-2; the match to TRBD1 covers 8 bases. In nucleotides, the CDR3 is TGTGCCAGCAGCTCCGGACAGGGAATCTATGGCTACACCTTC. Translation: CASSSGQGIYGYTF. Filled out from reference TRBV7-2 and TRBJ1-2, the complete variable domain reads GAGVSQSPSNKVTEKGKDVELRCDPISGHTALYWYRQSLGQGLEFLIYFQGNSAPDKSGLPSDRFSAERTGGSVSTLTIQRTQQEDSAVYLCASSSGQGIYGYTFGSGTRLTVV.